The following is a T cell receptor (beta chain) sequence with its context. What it binds is unknown. The data derive from a study of monozygotic twins with inflammatory bowel disease. Whole-study findings and limits: Nothing supported a single strong signal or clonotype that was associated with IBD.

Each donor supplied around 2.5 ml of blood. From whole blood, total RNA was isolated without any sorting of T cells. After re-calling the 5' RACE reads, TCRdb lists one entry per CDR3 protein, DNA absent. The sample holds roughly 170,000 distinct CDR3 sequences. The CDR3 is 12 amino acids. Germline-derived CDR1 and CDR2 are DFQATT and SNEGSKA (reference sequence). The clonotype originates from a human donor with ulcerative colitis or Crohn's disease, or a healthy co-twin of an affected twin (not recorded which). The chain joins TRBV20-1 to TRBJ1-2. The source material was blood. The CDR3 sequence: CSAEGGGRGYTF.